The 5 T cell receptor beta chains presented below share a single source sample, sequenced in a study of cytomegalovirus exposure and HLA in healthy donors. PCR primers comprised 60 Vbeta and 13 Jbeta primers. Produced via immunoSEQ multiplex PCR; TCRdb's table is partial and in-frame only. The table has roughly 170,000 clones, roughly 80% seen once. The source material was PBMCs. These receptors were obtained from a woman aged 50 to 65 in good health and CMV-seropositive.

Here the CDR3 DNA reads TGTGCCTGGAGTGCAAGCCTCCAGCATTTT. This translates into CAWSASLQHF. The V gene is TRBV30, the J gene TRBJ1-5, with no clear D. The CDR3 extends over 10 amino acids. Germline CDR1 reads GTSNPN; CDR2 reads SVGIG (reference sequence). Trimming removed 1 base from V and 12 bases from J, with 7 bases in between.

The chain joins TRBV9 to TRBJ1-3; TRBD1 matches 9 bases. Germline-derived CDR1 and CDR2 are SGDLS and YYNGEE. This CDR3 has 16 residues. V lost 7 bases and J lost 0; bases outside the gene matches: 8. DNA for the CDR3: TGTGCCAGCCGGGACAGGGCCCTCTCCTCTGGAAACACCATATATTTT. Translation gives CASRDRALSSGNTIYF.

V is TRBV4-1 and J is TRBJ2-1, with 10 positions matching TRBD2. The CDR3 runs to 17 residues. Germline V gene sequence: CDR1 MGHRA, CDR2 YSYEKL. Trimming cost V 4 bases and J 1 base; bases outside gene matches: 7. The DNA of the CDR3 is TGCGCCAGCAGCCTTCCTCTAGCGGGAGAATCCTACAATGAGCAGTTCTTC. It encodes CASSLPLAGESYNEQFF.

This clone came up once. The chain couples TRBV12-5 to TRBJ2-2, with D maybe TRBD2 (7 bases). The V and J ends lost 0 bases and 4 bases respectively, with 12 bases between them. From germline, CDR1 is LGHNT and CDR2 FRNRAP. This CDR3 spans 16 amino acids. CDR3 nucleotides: TGTGCTAGTGGTTTGGTTCAGGGGAGGGGCACCGGGGAGCTGTTTTTT. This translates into CASGLVQGRGTGELFF.

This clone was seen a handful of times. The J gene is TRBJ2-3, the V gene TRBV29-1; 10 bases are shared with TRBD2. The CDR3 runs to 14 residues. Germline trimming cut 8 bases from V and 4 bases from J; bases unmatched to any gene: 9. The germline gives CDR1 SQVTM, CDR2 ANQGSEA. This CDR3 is CSTEASGSSDTQYF. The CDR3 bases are TGCAGCACCGAAGCTAGCGGGAGCTCAGATACGCAGTATTTT.